These 25 T cell receptor beta chains originate from one sample sequenced in a study of shared clonotypes between healthy human individuals. Produced via immunoSEQ multiplex PCR; TCRdb's table is partial and in-frame only. The table records a few hundred thousand clones, over 50% of them present only once. Sequencing input: memory CD4+ T cells sorted from blood. Subset in this sample: CD45RA-negative fraction. All receptors come from a man younger than 45 in good health.

Only a few counts were recorded for this clone. V gene TRBV5-4 combines with J gene TRBJ2-2; 11 bases fit TRBD2. This CDR3 comprises 19 residues. Germline trimming cut 1 base from V and 6 bases from J; bases unmatched to any gene: 14. Looked up from germline, CDR1 is SGHNT and CDR2 is YYREEE (reference sequence). CDR3 DNA: TGTGCCAGCAGCTTGCGGTTAGCGGGAGGGCCTTTGGGCGCCGGGGAGCTGTTTTTT. Translating gives CASSLRLAGGPLGAGELFF. The whole variable domain, filled in from reference TRBV5-4 and TRBJ2-2, reads ETGVTQSPTHLIKTRGQQVTLRCSSQSGHNTVSWYQQALGQGPQFIFQYYREEENGRGNFPPRFSGLQFPNYSSELNVNALELDDSALYLCASSLRLAGGPLGAGELFFGEGSRLTVL.

This clone showed up many times. The rearrangement links TRBV5-5 to TRBJ2-7; 7 nucleotides match TRBD2. This CDR3 is 14 amino acids long. Germline V gene data show CDR1 as SGHKS and CDR2 as YYEKEE (reference sequence). V shed 1 base, J shed 6 bases, and the junction held 7 bases outside the gene matches. CDR3 nucleotide sequence: TGTGCCAGCAGCTTGTCCGCGGGAGCGGGCGAGCAGTACTTC. Protein product: CASSLSAGAGEQYF.

The rearrangement links TRBV7-2 to TRBJ2-7; D gene unclear. Trimming pared 5 bases from V and 4 bases from J, leaving 9 bases between. Germline CDR1 and CDR2: SGHTA and FQGNSA. This CDR3 comprises 12 residues. CDR3 coding DNA: TGTGCCAGCAGCCATGGGTCGTACGAGCAGTACTTC. Its translation is CASSHGSYEQYF.

The J gene is TRBJ2-7, the V gene TRBV7-4, with 11 bases that match TRBD2. CDR3 size: 16 residues. Trimming removed 1 base from V and 4 bases from J; junction bases left unmatched: 6. CDR1 and CDR2 from the germline V gene are SGHVT and SQSDAQ. As DNA, the CDR3 is TGTGCCAGCAGCTTAGTGCCTAGCGGGAGGTTGTACGAGCAGTACTTC. The encoded protein is CASSLVPSGRLYEQYF.

V is TRBV7-9 and J is TRBJ1-2, with 10 positions matching TRBD1. CDR3 length equals 14 residues. Looked up from germline, CDR1 is SEHNR and CDR2 is FQNEAQ (reference sequence). V trimming: 4 bases; J trimming: 4 bases; junction bases outside the gene matches: 3. CDR3 protein: CASSSGQGPYGYTF. The DNA of the CDR3 is TGTGCCAGCAGCTCGGGACAGGGGCCCTATGGCTACACCTTC.

V usage is TRBV18 and J usage is TRBJ2-1; D ambiguous. Per the germline V gene, CDR1 is KGHSH and CDR2 is LQKENI. CDR3 size: 13 residues. The V end lost 6 bases, the J end lost 4 bases, and 10 bases lay between the germline ends. CDR3 loop: CASSQRDYNEQFF. DNA of the CDR3: TGTGCCAGCTCCCAAAGGGATTACAATGAGCAGTTCTTC.

This clone was observed a single time. V is TRBV7-6 and J is TRBJ1-2; TRBD1 agrees at 8 bases. The CDR3 is 16 residues long. Unmatched junction bases numbered 12, after V lost 5 bases and J lost 4 bases. In germline, CDR1 is SGHVS, CDR2 FNYEAQ. DNA for the CDR3: TGTGCCAGCAGCATCCTCGGGACAGGAAAACCCTATGGCTACACCTTC. Translation gives CASSILGTGKPYGYTF. Full variable domain (missing parts from reference TRBV7-6 and TRBJ1-2): GAGVSQSPRYKVTKRGQDVALRCDPISGHVSLYWYRQALGQGPEFLTYFNYEAQQDKSGLPNDRFSAERPEGSISTLTIQRTEQRDSAMYRCASSILGTGKPYGYTFGSGTRLTVV.

The rearrangement links TRBV9 to TRBJ1-2; D call uncertain. Germline V lookup: CDR1 SGDLS, CDR2 YYNGEE. The CDR3 consists of 14 residues. Trimming stripped 0 bases from V and 1 base from J, with 7 bases between. This CDR3 reads CASSVGLSNYGYTF. CDR3 in DNA: TGTGCCAGCAGCGTAGGCTTGAGTAACTATGGCTACACCTTC. Based on the CDR3 plus reference TRBV9 and TRBJ1-2, the full variable domain is DSGVTQTPKHLITATGQRVTLRCSPRSGDLSVYWYQQSLDQGLQFLIQYYNGEERAKGNILERFSAQQFPDLHSELNLSSLELGDSALYFCASSVGLSNYGYTFGSGTRLTVV.

The chain joins TRBV5-1 to TRBJ2-2, with TRBD2 matching 8 bases. V lost 4 bases and J lost 4; bases outside the gene matches: 6. Looked up from germline, CDR1 is SGHRS and CDR2 is YFSETQ. The CDR3 consists of 15 residues. Here the CDR3 reads CASSPTSVVTGELFF. The CDR3 DNA follows: TGCGCCAGCAGCCCGACTAGCGTGGTCACCGGGGAGCTGTTTTTT. The variable domain in full, completed from reference TRBV5-1 and TRBJ2-2, reads KAGVTQTPRYLIKTRGQQVTLSCSPISGHRSVSWYQQTPGQGLQFLFEYFSETQRNKGNFPGRFSGRQFSNSRSEMNVSTLELGDSALYLCASSPTSVVTGELFFGEGSRLTVL.

This clone was seen only a few times. The DNA of the CDR3 is TGTGCCAGCAGTATTCGGACAGGCTCCCAAGAGACCCAGTACTTC. Translating gives CASSIRTGSQETQYF. The chain joins TRBV2 to TRBJ2-5, with TRBD1 matching over 7 bases. Looked up from germline, CDR1 is SNHLY and CDR2 is FYNNEI. The length of the CDR3 is 15 residues. Germline trimming cut 5 bases from V and 1 base from J; bases unmatched to any gene: 7. The full variable domain, completed using reference TRBV2 and TRBJ2-5, is EPEVTQTPSHQVTQMGQEVILRCVPISNHLYFYWYRQILGQKVEFLVSFYNNEISEKSEIFDDQFSVERPDGSNFTLKIRSTKLEDSAMYFCASSIRTGSQETQYFGPGTRLLVL.

The gene calls are TRBV10-2 and TRBJ2-2; TRBD2 agrees at 10 bases. Losses at the gene ends were 4 bases for V and 4 bases for J; bases not matched to a gene: 3. The CDR3 loop spans 15 amino acids. Germline V gene lookup returns CDR1 WSHSY and CDR2 SAAADI. Written as DNA, the CDR3 is TGCGCCAGCAGTGCCCTAGCGGGAGTCACCGGGGAGCTGTTTTTT. It encodes CASSALAGVTGELFF.

This clone was counted between two and nine times. The chain employs TRBV4-1 and TRBJ2-1; TRBD2 aligns across 10 bases. The CDR3 covers 15 residues. V gave up 4 bases and J gave up 7 bases; unmatched junction bases: 7. Germline assignment: CDR1 MGHRA and CDR2 YSYEKL. The CDR3 loop reads CASSPSGRAGNEQFF. The CDR3 DNA sequence: TGCGCCAGCAGCCCAAGCGGGAGGGCCGGGAATGAGCAGTTCTTC.

This clone appeared a few times. The rearrangement joins TRBV27 to TRBJ2-1; 10 bases map to TRBD2. The junction had 3 bases not matched to a gene; V was cut back by 6 bases and J by 7 bases. The CDR3 consists of 13 residues. Per germline, CDR1 MNHEY and CDR2 SMNVEV (reference sequence). The chain's CDR3 is CASSPSGRNEQFF. CDR3 DNA sequence: TGTGCCAGCAGCCCTAGCGGGAGAAATGAGCAGTTCTTC.

V and J are TRBV5-6 and TRBJ2-2, with TRBD2 matching over 8 bases. Germline CDR1 reads SGHDT; CDR2 reads YYEEEE. The CDR3 is 15 residues long. V lost 5 bases and J lost 7; bases outside the gene matches: 10. CDR3 loop: CASRKGLEVGGELFF. The CDR3 DNA reads as TGTGCCAGCAGGAAGGGACTAGAAGTCGGCGGGGAGCTGTTTTTT.

In the case of this clone: Other nucleotide sequences from this sample produce the same CDR3. The chain has TRBV7-2 and TRBJ2-5; D gene ambiguous. The germline V gene encodes CDR1 SGHTA and CDR2 FQGNSA. The ends were cut back, 5 bases at V and 2 bases at J, with 9 bases in the middle. This CDR3 is built from 13 residues. CDR3 coding DNA: TGTGCCAGCAGCCTCGCGCGACAAGAGACCCAGTACTTC. Protein sequence: CASSLARQETQYF.

The gene calls are TRBV12-1 and TRBJ2-1; the table's D call, TRBD2, has no DNA check behind it. TRBV12-1 is designated a pseudogene. The CDR3 is 16 amino acids. The CDR3 here is CASSFSRTRWDNEQFF. The DNA of the CDR3 is TGTGCCAGCAGCTTCTCTCGGACTAGGTGGGACAATGAGCAGTTCTTC.

The chain joins TRBV28 to TRBJ2-3; 7 positions agree with TRBD2. V dropped 8 bases and J dropped 2; count of bases not matched to a gene: 13. CDR1 is MDHEN and CDR2 is SYDVKM in the germline V gene. CDR3 length: 16 amino acids. The CDR3 coding sequence is TGTGCCAGCTCGATGGGGCTAGCGGCTGTCACAGATACGCAGTATTTT. Translating gives CASSMGLAAVTDTQYF.

V usage is TRBV4-2 and J usage is TRBJ2-2; 8 bases match TRBD2. V shed 4 bases and J 3 bases; nucleotides not matched to a gene: 4. The CDR3 is 15 amino acids. Germline V gene sequence: CDR1 LGHNA, CDR2 YNFKEQ. Here the CDR3 reads CASSPLAGDTGELFF. In DNA form, the CDR3 reads TGTGCCAGCAGCCCCCTAGCGGGCGACACCGGGGAGCTGTTTTTT.

The rearrangement joins TRBV25-1 to TRBJ2-1; D may be TRBD2 (6 bases). Deletions cut 1 base from V and 7 bases from J, with 8 bases between. The CDR3 runs to 13 residues. The germline V gene has CDR1 MGHDK and CDR2 SYGVNS. The CDR3 loop is CASSEWGENEQFF. As DNA, the CDR3 is TGTGCCAGCAGTGAATGGGGGGAAAATGAGCAGTTCTTC.

The chain is built from TRBV6-5 and TRBJ2-3; tentative D call: TRBD1 (6 bases). The V end lost 1 base, the J end lost 3 bases, and 8 bases lay between the germline ends. The CDR3 spans 14 residues. Germline loops: CDR1 MNHEY, CDR2 SVGAGI. CDR3 coding DNA: TGTGCCAGCAGTTACTGGCAGGGGACAGATACGCAGTATTTT. It translates to CASSYWQGTDTQYF.

The chain employs TRBV6-5 and TRBJ2-1; TRBD1 is a possible D gene (5 bases). This CDR3 is 12 amino acids long. Germline V lookup: CDR1 MNHEY, CDR2 SVGAGI. Trimming removed 5 bases at V and 10 bases at J, with 12 bases between. The CDR3 here is CASSAQTEEQFF. The DNA of the CDR3 is TGTGCCAGCAGTGCACAGACAGAAGAGCAGTTCTTC.

This clone was seen more than once but under ten times. The chain recombines TRBV7-7 with TRBJ2-7, with D uncertain. Germline V CDR1 and CDR2: SSHAT, FNYEAQ (reference sequence). The CDR3 has 13 amino acids. V lost 4 bases, J lost 6 bases, and 13 bases lay in between. The CDR3 spells CASSSADDREQYF. CDR3 DNA sequence: TGTGCCAGCAGCTCGGCGGACGATCGCGAGCAGTACTTC.

The CDR3 protein is CATQGTYGYTF. As DNA, the CDR3 is TGTGCCACCCAGGGGACCTATGGCTACACCTTC. The chain is built from TRBV19 and TRBJ1-2, with a possible D match to TRBD1 (6 bases). Trimming pared 10 bases from V and 4 bases from J, leaving 10 bases between. The CDR3 contains 11 residues. Germline V lookup: CDR1 LNHDA, CDR2 SQIVND (reference sequence).

The gene calls are TRBV28 and TRBJ2-1; 10 bases line up with TRBD2. Per the germline V gene, CDR1 is MDHEN and CDR2 is SYDVKM. Germline trimming cut 7 bases from V and 7 bases from J; bases unmatched to any gene: 7. The CDR3 sequence is 14 residues long. This CDR3 is CASILAGAGNEQFF. Here the CDR3 DNA reads TGTGCCAGCATTCTAGCGGGAGCAGGGAATGAGCAGTTCTTC.

This clone appeared a few times. This chain joins TRBV7-3 and TRBJ2-5; 10 nucleotides align to TRBD2. From germline, CDR1 is SGHTA and CDR2 FQGTGA. This CDR3 is 15 amino acids long. The V and J ends lost 2 bases and 4 bases, in that order; junction bases with no gene match: 4. The CDR3 nucleotides read TGTGCCAGCAGCTTAGTAGCGGGAGGTGTAGAGACCCAGTACTTC. Amino acids: CASSLVAGGVETQYF.